This T cell receptor (beta chain) comes out of a study of T cells in Graves' hyperthyroidism and ophthalmopathy. The table lists this clonotype with many counts. The CDR3 extends over 14 amino acids. Trimming left V 2 bases short and J 4 bases short, with 9 bases between. Germline V gives CDR1 SGDLS, CDR2 YYNGEE. The study collected blood at first hyperthyroidism diagnosis, before any ophthalmopathy symptoms arose. Using RNA transcripts as the source, TCR beta CDR3 regions were amplified. TCR CDR3 regions were first amplified by RT-PCR with HTBI primers. A single record per CDR3 protein comes from TCRdb applying MiXCR to the multiplex PCR reads. Found here are fewer than 450,000 distinct CDR3 sequences, approximately 18% of them singletons; the top ten hold roughly a third.

Specimen: blood. The chain recombines TRBV9 with TRBJ2-2; D uncertain. The clonotype was recovered from a woman between 25 and 40 years old with Graves' hyperthyroidism that later progressed to Graves' ophthalmopathy. The CDR3 spells CASSVERPTGELFF. CDR3 coding DNA: TGTGCCAGCAGCGTTGAACGGCCCACCGGGGAGCTGTTTTTT. Filled out from reference TRBV9 and TRBJ2-2, the complete variable domain reads DSGVTQTPKHLITATGQRVTLRCSPRSGDLSVYWYQQSLDQGLQFLIQYYNGEERAKGNILERFSAQQFPDLHSELNLSSLELGDSALYFCASSVERPTGELFFGEGSRLTVL.